This TCR beta chain was captured by sequencing in a study of immune heterogeneity within non-small cell lung tumors. Multiplex PCR (32 V and 13 J primers) was used to amplify the TCR beta CDR3. TCRdb re-called the multiplex PCR reads through MiXCR, storing one row per CDR3 protein. Of thousands of distinct CDR3 sequences listed, 50% to 65% are singletons. As template, the study used bulk tumor genomic DNA at 600 ng per sample. From each primary tumor, several far-apart biopsies were obtained during surgery. Patients with untreated, newly diagnosed non-small cell lung cancer underwent curative surgery. Judged by abundance, this clonotype is medium-sized. The CDR3 has 13 residues. The V gene lost 1 base and the J gene lost 5 bases, with 6 bases spanning the gap.

The sequencing input was lung tumor tissue. The chain couples TRBV12-3 or TRBV12-4 to TRBJ2-1, with D hard to call. The origin of this receptor is a man between 60 and 75 years old with non-small cell lung cancer. The CDR3 bases are TGTGCCAGCAGTTTAGGCTATCACAATGAGCAGTTCTTC. Its translation: CASSLGYHNEQFF.